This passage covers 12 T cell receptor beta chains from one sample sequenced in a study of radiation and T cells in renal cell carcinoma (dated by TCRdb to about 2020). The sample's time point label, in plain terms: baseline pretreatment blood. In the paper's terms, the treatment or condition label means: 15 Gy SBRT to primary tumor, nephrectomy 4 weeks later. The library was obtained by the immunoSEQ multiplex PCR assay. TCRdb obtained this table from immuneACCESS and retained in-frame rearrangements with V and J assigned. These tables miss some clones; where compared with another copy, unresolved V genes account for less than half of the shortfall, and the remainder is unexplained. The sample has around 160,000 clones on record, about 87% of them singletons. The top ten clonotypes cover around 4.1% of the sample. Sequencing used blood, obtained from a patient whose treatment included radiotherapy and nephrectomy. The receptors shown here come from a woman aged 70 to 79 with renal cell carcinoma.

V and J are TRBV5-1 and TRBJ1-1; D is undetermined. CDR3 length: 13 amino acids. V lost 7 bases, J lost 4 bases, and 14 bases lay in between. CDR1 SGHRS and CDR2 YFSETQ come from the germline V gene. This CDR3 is CASSEGLGTEAFF. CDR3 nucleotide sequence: TGCGCCAGCTCTGAGGGTTTGGGCACTGAAGCTTTCTTT.

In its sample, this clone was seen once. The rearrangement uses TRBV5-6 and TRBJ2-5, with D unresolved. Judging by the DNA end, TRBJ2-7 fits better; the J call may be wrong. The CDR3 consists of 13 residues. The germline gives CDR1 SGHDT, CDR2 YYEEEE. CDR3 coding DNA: TGTGCCAGCAGCTCGGGTCCTAACTACGAGCAGTACTTC. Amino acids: CASSSGPNYEQYF.

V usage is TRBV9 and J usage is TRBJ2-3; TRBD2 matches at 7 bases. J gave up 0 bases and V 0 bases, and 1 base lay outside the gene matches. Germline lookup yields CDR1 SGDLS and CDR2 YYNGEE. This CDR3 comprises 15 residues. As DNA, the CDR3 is TGTGCCAGCAGCGTAGTCGGGGGGAGCACAGATACGCAGTATTTT. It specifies CASSVVGGSTDTQYF. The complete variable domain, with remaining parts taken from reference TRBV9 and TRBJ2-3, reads DSGVTQTPKHLITATGQRVTLRCSPRSGDLSVYWYQQSLDQGLQFLIQYYNGEERAKGNILERFSAQQFPDLHSELNLSSLELGDSALYFCASSVVGGSTDTQYFGPGTRLTVL.

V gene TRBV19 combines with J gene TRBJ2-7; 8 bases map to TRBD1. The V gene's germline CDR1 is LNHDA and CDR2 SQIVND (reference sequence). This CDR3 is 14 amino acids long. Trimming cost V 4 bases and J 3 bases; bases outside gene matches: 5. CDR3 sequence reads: CASSTRQGSYEQYF. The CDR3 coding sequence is TGTGCCAGTAGTACTCGACAGGGGAGCTACGAGCAGTACTTC.

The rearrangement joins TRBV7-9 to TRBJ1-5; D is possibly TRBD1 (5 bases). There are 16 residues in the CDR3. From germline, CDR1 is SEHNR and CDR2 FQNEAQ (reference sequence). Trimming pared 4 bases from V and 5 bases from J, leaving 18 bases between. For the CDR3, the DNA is TGTGCCAGCAGCTCGAGGGGCTCACTTGGGGATCAGCCCCAGCATTTT. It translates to CASSSRGSLGDQPQHF.

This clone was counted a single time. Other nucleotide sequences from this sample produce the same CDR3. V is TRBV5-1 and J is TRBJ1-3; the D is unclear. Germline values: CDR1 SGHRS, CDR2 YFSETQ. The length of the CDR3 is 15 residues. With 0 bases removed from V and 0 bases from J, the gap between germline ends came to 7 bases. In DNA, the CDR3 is TGCGCCAGCAGCTTGGACGGGAGCTCTGGAAACACCATATATTTT. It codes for CASSLDGSSGNTIYF.

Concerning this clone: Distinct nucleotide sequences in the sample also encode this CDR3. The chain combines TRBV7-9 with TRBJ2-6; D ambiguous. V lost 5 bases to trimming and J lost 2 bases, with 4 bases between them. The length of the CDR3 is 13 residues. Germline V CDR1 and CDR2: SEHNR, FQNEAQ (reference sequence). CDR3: CASSRAGANVLTF. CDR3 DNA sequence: TGTGCCAGCAGCCGAGCTGGGGCCAACGTCCTGACTTTC.

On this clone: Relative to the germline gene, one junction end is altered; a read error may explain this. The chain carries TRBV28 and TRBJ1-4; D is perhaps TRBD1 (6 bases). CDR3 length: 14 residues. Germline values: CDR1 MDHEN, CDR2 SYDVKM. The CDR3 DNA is TGTGCCAGCAACCCCGCCCTACAGGGAGGGACGGCCATTTTT. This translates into CASNPALQGGTAIF.

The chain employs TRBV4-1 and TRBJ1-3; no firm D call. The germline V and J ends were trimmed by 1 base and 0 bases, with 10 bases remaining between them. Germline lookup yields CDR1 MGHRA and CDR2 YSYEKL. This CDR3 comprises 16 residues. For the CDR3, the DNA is TGCGCCAGCAGCCAAGTCCGCAGCCACTCTGGAAACACCATATATTTT. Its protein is CASSQVRSHSGNTIYF.

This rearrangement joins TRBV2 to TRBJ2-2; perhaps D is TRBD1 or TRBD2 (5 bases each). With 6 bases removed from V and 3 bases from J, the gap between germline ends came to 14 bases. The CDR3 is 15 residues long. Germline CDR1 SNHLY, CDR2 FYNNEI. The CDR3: CASSPRGTYTGELFF. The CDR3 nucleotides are TGTGCCAGCAGCCCTCGAGGGACCTACACCGGGGAGCTGTTTTTT.

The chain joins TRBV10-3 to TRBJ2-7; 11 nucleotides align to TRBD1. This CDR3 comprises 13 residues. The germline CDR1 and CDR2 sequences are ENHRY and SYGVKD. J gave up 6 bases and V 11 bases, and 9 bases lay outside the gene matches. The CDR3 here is CASSSGTGGEQYF. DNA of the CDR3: TGTGCCTCTTCATCCGGGACAGGGGGCGAGCAGTACTTC.

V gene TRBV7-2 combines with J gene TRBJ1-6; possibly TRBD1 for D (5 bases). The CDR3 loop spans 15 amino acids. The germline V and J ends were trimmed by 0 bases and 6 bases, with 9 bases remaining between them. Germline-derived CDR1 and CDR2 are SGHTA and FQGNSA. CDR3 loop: CASSLAWDRNSPLHF. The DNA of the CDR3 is TGTGCCAGCAGCTTAGCCTGGGACCGTAATTCACCCCTCCACTTT.